Sequencing of this T cell receptor (beta chain) was carried out in a study of persistence of HIV-infected CD4 T cells. Comment on this clone: The antigen is undetermined.

This nonspecific control used anti-CD3/anti-CD28 bead stimulation of CD4+ T cells. Sorting of responding CD4+ T cells relied on upregulated CD40 ligand together with CD69. These HIV-1-infected adults initiated suppressive ART in chronic infection. The CDR3 spans 20 residues. Germline CDR1 is MNHNY and CDR2 is SVGAGI (reference sequence). J gave up 4 bases and V 6 bases, and 24 bases lay outside the gene matches. Whole-study results and caveats: CMV- and Gag-responding cells had lower TCRbeta richness than CD3/CD28-responding cells. The rare CMV-responding cells with HIV-1 proviruses were not separately TCR-sequenced. Degenerate expanded CDR3beta sequences were enriched among CMV- and Gag-responding cells.

Sequencing used immunoSEQ version 4 in survey mode. Here immunoSEQ multiplex PCR was the method, and the copy in TCRdb shows in-frame clones only, minus some. The sample comprises tens of thousands of clones, roughly 89% of which are singletons, and roughly 1.3% rests with the top ten. The origin of this receptor is an adult man with HIV who was CMV-seropositive. The V call is TRBV6-6, the J call TRBJ2-3; 8 bases agree with TRBD1. The input for sequencing was CD4+ T cells sorted from PBMCs after roughly 18-hour stimulation, taken from a patient who received antiretroviral therapy. CDR3 in DNA: TGTGCCAGCAGCAGAATGCCAATTACTCGGACAGGGACGGTGGCAGATACGCAGTATTTT. Translation gives CASSRMPITRTGTVADTQYF.